The 6 T cell receptor beta chains in this list originate from one sample, sequenced in a study of shared clonotypes between healthy human individuals. Profiling relied on immunoSEQ multiplex PCR, and the TCRdb table lists in-frame clones only, not all of them. The data hold over 950,000 clones, with around three quarters observed a single time. Sequencing used memory CD4+ T cells from PBMCs. Stated subset: CD45RA-negative fraction. These receptors were obtained from a man in his late teens or twenties in good health. Some clones in this sample may be carry-over from other donors' samples.

This sequence joins TRBV14 and TRBJ2-6; no clear D gene. CDR1 and CDR2 from the germline V gene are SGHDN and FVKESK. This CDR3 has 19 residues. V gave up 1 base and J gave up 0 bases, with 16 bases separating them. The DNA of the CDR3 is TGTGCCAGCAGCCAAGTTCGGGCAGTTCTTTTCTCTGGGGCCAACGTCCTGACTTTC. It specifies CASSQVRAVLFSGANVLTF.

The V gene is TRBV11-2, the J gene TRBJ2-7; 11 bases align to TRBD1. The CDR3 totals 18 residues. The trim removed 5 bases at V and 1 base at J, leaving 13 bases unmatched. Germline-derived CDR1 and CDR2 are SGHAT and FQNNGV. The CDR3 region is CASSRIAGTGGQSYEQYF. The CDR3 nucleotides are TGTGCCAGCAGCCGAATAGCCGGGACAGGGGGACAATCCTACGAGCAGTACTTC.

The rearrangement links TRBV5-4 to TRBJ2-1, with 12 bases that match TRBD2. Per the germline V gene, CDR1 is SGHNT and CDR2 is YYREEE (reference sequence). The length of the CDR3 is 15 residues. V lost 5 bases to trimming and J lost 4 bases; unmatched junction nucleotides: 4. CDR3 nucleotide sequence: TGTGCCAGCAGGGGGGGACTAGCGGGTTACAATGAGCAGTTCTTC. Protein sequence: CASRGGLAGYNEQFF.

The chain links TRBV2 to TRBJ2-7; 8 nucleotides line up with TRBD2. Trimming removed 4 bases from V and 9 bases from J; junction bases left unmatched: 14. The germline CDR1 and CDR2 sequences are SNHLY and FYNNEI. The CDR3 extends over 15 amino acids. Here the CDR3 reads CASSGRVGGRSAQYF. CDR3 bases: TGTGCCAGCAGTGGCCGTGTGGGCGGGAGGTCTGCGCAGTACTTC.

This clone showed up just once. The rearrangement joins TRBV6-6 to TRBJ2-7; D might be TRBD2 (6 bases). Per germline, CDR1 MNHNY and CDR2 SVGAGI (reference sequence). This CDR3 is 13 amino acids long. Trimming left V 6 bases short and J 2 bases short, with 11 bases between. The CDR3 nucleotides are TGTGCCAGCAGCCTAGCGATGACCTACGAGCAGTACTTC. Translating gives CASSLAMTYEQYF.

The rearrangement joins TRBV28 to TRBJ1-3, with a possible D match to TRBD1 (5 bases). The CDR3 has 15 amino acids. The V and J ends lost 5 bases and 0 bases respectively, with 11 bases between them. Germline V gene lookup returns CDR1 MDHEN and CDR2 SYDVKM. The CDR3 sequence is CASSGGGASGNTIYF. In DNA form, the CDR3 reads TGTGCCAGCAGTGGAGGCGGGGCCTCTGGAAACACCATATATTTT.